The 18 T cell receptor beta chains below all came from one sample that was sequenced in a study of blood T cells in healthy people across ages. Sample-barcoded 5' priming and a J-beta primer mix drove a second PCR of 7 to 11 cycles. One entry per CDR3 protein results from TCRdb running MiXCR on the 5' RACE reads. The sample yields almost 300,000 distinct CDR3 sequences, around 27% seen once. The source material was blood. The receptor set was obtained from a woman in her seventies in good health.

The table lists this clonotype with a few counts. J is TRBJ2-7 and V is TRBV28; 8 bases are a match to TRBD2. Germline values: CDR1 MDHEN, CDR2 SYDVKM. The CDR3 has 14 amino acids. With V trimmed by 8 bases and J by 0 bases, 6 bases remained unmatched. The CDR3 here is CASVRSGSSYEQYF. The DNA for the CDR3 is TGTGCCAGCGTCAGGAGCGGGAGCTCCTACGAGCAGTACTTC. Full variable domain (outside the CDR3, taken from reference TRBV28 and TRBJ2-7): DVKVTQSSRYLVKRTGEKVFLECVQDMDHENMFWYRQDPGLGLRLIYFSYDVKMKEKGDIPEGYSVSREKKERFSLILESASTNQTSMYLCASVRSGSSYEQYFGPGTRLTVT.

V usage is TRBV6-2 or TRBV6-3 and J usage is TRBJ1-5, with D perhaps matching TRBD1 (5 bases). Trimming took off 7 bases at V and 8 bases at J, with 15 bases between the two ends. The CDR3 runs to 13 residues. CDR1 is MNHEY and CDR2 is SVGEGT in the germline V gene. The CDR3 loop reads CASKADITKPQHF. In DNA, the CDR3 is TGTGCCAGCAAAGCGGACATAACAAAGCCCCAGCATTTT.

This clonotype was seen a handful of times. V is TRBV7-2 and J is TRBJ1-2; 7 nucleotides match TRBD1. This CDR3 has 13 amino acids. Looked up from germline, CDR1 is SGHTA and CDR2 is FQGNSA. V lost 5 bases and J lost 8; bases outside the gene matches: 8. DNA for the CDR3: TGTGCCAGCAGCCGACAGGGCGTTGAAGGCTACACCTTC. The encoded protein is CASSRQGVEGYTF.

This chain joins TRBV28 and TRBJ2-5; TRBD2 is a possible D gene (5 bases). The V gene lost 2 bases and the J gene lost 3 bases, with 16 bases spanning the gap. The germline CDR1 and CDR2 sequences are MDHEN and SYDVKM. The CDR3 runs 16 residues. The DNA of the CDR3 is TGTGCCAGCAGTTTACGGCTAGCCGGACCGAAAGAGACCCAGTACTTC. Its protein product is CASSLRLAGPKETQYF.

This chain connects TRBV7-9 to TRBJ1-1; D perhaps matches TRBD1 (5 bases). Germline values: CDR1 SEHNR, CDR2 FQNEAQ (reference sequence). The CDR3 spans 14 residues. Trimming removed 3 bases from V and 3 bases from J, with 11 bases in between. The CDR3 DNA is TGTGCCAGCAGCTTGCCAGGAGGGGACACTGAAGCTTTCTTT. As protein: CASSLPGGDTEAFF.

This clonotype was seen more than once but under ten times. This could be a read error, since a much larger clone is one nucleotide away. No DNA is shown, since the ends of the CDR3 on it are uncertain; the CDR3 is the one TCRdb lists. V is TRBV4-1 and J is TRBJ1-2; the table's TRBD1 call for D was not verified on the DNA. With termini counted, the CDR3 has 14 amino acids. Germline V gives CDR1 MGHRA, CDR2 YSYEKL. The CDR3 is CASSQVRVGGGNTF.

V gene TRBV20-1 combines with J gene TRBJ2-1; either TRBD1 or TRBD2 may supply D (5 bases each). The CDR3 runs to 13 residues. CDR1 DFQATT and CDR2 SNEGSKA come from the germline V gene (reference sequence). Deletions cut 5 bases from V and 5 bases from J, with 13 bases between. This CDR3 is CSALGTGHNEQFF. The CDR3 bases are TGCAGTGCTCTCGGGACCGGTCACAATGAGCAGTTCTTC.

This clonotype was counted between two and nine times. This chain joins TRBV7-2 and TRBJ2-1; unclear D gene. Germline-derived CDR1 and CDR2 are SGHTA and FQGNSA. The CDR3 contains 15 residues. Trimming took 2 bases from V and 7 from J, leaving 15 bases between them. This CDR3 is CASSLSGSVGNEQFF. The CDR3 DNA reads TGTGCCAGCAGCTTATCTGGTAGTGTGGGGAATGAGCAGTTCTTC. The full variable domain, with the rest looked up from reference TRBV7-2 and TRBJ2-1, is GAGVSQSPSNKVTEKGKDVELRCDPISGHTALYWYRQSLGQGLEFLIYFQGNSAPDKSGLPSDRFSAERTGGSVSTLTIQRTQQEDSAVYLCASSLSGSVGNEQFFGPGTRLTVL.

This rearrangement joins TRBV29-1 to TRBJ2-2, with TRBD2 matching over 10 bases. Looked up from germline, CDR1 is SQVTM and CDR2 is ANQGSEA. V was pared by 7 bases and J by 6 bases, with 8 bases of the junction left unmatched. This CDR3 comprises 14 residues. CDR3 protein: CSAKLAGSAGELFF. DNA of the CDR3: TGCAGCGCCAAACTAGCGGGAAGCGCCGGGGAGCTGTTTTTT.

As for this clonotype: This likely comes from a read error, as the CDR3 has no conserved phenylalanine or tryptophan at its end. CDR3 in amino acids: CASSLEGTGNEKLFL. CDR3 coding DNA: TGTGCCAGCAGTCTGGAAGGGACGGGTAATGAAAAACTGTTTCTT. The chain recombines TRBV28 with TRBJ1-4; D may be TRBD1 (5 bases). V gave up 5 bases and J gave up 4 bases, with 14 bases separating them. Per the germline V gene, CDR1 is MDHEN and CDR2 is SYDVKM. This CDR3 comprises 15 residues.

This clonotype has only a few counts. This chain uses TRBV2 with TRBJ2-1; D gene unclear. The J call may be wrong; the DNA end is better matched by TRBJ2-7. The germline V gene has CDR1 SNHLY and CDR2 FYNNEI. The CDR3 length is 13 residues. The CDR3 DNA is TGTGCCAGCAGGTTGTGGAGTTTAAACGAGCAGTACTTC. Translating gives CASRLWSLNEQYF.

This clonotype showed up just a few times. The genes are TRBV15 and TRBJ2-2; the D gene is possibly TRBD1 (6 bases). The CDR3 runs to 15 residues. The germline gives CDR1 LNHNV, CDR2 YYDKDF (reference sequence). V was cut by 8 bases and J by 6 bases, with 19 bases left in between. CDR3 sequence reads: CATQDWGLVSGELFF. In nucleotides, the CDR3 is TGTGCCACCCAGGACTGGGGGCTAGTATCCGGGGAGCTGTTTTTT.

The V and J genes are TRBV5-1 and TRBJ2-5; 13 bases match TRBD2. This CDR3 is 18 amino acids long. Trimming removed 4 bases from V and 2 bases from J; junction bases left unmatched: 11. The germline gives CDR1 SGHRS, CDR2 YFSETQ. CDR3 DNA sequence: TGCGCCAGCAGCCCCGGACTAGCGGGGGCCGAGGGACAAGAGACCCAGTACTTC. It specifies CASSPGLAGAEGQETQYF.

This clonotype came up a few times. The CDR3 coding sequence is TGTGCCAGCAGCTTAGGGCGCGCCGCCCGAGAGACCCAGTACTTC. This sequence encodes CASSLGRAARETQYF. This chain uses TRBV7-2 with TRBJ2-5, with unresolved D. The CDR3 runs 15 residues. The germline CDR1 and CDR2 sequences are SGHTA and FQGNSA. V lost 1 base, J lost 4 bases, and 13 bases lay in between.

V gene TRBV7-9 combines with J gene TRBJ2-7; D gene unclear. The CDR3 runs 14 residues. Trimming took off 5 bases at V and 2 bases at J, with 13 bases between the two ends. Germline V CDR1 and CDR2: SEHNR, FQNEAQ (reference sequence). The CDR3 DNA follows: TGTGCCAGCAGCCAAGGGCAGGCAGCCTACGAGCAGTACTTC. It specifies CASSQGQAAYEQYF.

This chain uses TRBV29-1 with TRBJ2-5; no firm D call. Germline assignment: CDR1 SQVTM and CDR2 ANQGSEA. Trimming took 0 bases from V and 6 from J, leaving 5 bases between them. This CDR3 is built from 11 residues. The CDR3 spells CSVEEGKTQYF. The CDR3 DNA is TGCAGCGTTGAAGAAGGGAAGACCCAGTACTTC.

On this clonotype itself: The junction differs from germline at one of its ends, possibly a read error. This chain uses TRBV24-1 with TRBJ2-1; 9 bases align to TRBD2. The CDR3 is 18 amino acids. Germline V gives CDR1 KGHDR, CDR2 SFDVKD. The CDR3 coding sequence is TGTGCCACCAGTGATTTGGGCGGGAGGGCGGCCTCCTACAATGATCAGTTCTTC. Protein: CATSDLGGRAASYNDQFF.

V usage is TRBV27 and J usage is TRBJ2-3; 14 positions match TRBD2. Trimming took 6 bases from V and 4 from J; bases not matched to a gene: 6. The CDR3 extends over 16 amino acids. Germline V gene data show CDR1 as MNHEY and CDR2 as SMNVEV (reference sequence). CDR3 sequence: CASSLPGLAGADTQYF. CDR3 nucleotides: TGTGCCAGCAGCTTACCGGGACTAGCGGGGGCAGATACGCAGTATTTT.